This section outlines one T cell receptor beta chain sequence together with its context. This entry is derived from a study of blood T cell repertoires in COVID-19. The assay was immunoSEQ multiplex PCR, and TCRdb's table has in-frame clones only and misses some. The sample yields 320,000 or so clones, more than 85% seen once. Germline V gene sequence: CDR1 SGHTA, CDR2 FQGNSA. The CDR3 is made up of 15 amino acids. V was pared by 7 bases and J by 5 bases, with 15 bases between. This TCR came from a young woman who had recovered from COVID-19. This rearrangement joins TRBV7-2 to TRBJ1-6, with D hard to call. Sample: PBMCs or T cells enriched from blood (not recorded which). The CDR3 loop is CASTKNTANNSPLHF. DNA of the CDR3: TGTGCCAGCACTAAAAATACAGCAAATAATTCACCCCTCCACTTT.